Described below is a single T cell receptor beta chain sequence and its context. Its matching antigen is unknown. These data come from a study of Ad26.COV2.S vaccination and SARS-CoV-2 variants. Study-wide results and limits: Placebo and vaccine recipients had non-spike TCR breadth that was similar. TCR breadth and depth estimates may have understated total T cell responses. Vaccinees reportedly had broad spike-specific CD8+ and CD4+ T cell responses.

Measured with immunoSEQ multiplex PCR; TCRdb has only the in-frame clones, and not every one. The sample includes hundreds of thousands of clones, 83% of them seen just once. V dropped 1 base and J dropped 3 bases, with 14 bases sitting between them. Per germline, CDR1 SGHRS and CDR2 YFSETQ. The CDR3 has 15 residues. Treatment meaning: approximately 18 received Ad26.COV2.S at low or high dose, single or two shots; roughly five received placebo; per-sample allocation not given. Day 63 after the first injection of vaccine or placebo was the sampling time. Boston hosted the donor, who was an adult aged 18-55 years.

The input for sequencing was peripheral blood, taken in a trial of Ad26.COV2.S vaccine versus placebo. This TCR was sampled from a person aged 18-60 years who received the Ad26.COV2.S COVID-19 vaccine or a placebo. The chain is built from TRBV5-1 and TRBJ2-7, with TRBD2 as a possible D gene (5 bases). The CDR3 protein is CASSLSPSNIYEQYF. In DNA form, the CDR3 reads TGCGCCAGCAGCTTGTCGCCTAGCAATATCTACGAGCAGTACTTC.